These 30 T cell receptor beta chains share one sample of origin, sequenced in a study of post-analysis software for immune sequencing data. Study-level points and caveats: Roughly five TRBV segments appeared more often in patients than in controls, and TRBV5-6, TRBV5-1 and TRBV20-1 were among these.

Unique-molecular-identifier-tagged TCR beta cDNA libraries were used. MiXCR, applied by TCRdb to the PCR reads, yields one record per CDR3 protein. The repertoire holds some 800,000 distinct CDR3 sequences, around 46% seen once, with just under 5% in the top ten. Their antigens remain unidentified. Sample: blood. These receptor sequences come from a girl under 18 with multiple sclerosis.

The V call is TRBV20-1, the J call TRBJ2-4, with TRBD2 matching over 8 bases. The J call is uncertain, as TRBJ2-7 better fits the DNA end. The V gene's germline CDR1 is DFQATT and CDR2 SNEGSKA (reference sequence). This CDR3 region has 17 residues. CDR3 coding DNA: TGCAGTGCTAGAGATAAACTTAGCGGGGCTAGCTCCTACGAGCAGTACTTC. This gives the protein CSARDKLSGASSYEQYF.

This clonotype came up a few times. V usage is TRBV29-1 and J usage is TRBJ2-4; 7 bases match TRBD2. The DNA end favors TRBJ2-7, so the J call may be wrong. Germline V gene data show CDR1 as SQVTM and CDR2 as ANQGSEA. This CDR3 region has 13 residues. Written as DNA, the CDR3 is TGCAGCTTCAACGCGGGAGCATCCTACGAGCAGTACTTC. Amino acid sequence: CSFNAGASYEQYF.

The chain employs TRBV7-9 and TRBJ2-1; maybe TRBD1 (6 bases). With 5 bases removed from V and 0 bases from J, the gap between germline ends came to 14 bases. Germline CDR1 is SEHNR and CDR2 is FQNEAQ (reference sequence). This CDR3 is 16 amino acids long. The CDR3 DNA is TGTGCCAGCAGCCAGGGGATGCGTGGCTCCTACAATGAGCAGTTCTTC. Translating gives CASSQGMRGSYNEQFF.

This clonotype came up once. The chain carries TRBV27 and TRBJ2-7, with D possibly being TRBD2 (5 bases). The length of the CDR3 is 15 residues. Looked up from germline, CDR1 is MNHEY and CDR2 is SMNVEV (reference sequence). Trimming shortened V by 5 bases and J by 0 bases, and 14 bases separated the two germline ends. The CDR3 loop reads CASSTTPGISYEQYF. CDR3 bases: TGTGCCAGCAGTACCACCCCGGGGATCTCCTACGAGCAGTACTTC.

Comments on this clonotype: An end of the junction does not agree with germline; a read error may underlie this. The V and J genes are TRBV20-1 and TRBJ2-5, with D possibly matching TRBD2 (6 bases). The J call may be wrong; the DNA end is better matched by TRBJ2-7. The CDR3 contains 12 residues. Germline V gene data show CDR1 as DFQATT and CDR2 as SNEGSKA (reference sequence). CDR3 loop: CRASGRNHEQYF. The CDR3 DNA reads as TGCAGGGCTAGTGGGAGGAACCACGAGCAGTACTTC.

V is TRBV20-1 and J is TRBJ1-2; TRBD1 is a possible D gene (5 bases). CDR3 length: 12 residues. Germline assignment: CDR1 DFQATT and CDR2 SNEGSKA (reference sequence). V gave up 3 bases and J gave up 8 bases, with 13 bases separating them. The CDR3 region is CSASNARDGYTF. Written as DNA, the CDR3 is TGCAGTGCTAGCAATGCAAGGGACGGCTACACCTTC.

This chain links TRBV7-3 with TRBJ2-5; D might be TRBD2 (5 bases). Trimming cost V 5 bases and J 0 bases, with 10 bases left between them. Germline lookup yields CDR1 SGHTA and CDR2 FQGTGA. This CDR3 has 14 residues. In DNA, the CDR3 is TGTGCCAGCAGCCCTACGGGGTACCAAGAGACCCAGTACTTC. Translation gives CASSPTGYQETQYF.

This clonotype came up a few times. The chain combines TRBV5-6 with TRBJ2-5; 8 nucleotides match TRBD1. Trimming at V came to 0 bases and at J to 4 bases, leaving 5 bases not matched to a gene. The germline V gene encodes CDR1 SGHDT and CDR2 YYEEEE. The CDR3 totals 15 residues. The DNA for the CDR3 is TGTGCCAGCAGCTTGGGACAGGGGACAGGAGAGACCCAGTACTTC. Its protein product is CASSLGQGTGETQYF.

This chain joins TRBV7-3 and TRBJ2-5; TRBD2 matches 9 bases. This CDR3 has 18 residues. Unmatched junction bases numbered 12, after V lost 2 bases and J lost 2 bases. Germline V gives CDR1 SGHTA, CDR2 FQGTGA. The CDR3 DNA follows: TGTGCCAGCAGCTTAGGAAGTATGCTAGCGGGAAATCAAGAGACCCAGTACTTC. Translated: CASSLGSMLAGNQETQYF.

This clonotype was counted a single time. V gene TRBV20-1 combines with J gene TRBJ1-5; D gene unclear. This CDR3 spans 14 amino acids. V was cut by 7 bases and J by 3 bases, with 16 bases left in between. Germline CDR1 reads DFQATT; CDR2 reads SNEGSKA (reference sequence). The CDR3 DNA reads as TGCAGTGTTCGGGAGGGAGGGCCCAATCAGCCCCAGCATTTT. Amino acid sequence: CSVREGGPNQPQHF.

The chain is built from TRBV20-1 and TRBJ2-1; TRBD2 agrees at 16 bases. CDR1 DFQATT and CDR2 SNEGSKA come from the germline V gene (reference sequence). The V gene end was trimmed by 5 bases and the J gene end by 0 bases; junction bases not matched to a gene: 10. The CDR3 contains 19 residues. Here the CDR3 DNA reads TGCAGTGCTTCCCCCCCGGGACTAGCGGGAGGGGACTCCTACAATGAGCAGTTCTTC. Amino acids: CSASPPGLAGGDSYNEQFF.

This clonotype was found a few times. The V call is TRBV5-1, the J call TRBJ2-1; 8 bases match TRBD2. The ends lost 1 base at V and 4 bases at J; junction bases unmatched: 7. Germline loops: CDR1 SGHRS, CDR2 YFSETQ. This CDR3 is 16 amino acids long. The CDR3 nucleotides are TGCGCCAGCAGCTTGACTAGCGGAATAAGATACAATGAGCAGTTCTTC. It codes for CASSLTSGIRYNEQFF. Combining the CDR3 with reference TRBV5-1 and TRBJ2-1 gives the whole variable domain KAGVTQTPRYLIKTRGQQVTLSCSPISGHRSVSWYQQTPGQGLQFLFEYFSETQRNKGNFPGRFSGRQFSNSRSEMNVSTLELGDSALYLCASSLTSGIRYNEQFFGPGTRLTVL.

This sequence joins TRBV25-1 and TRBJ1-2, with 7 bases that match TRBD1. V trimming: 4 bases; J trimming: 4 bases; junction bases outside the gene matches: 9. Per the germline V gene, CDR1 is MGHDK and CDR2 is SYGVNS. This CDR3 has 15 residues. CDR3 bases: TGTGCCAGCAGTGGAGGGGACAGATTCACCTATGGCTACACCTTC. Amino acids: CASSGGDRFTYGYTF.

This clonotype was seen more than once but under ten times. The CDR3 coding sequence is TGTGCCAGCAGCCCCACCTCGGACAGGGACGTCTCAGATACGCAGTATTTT. Translated: CASSPTSDRDVSDTQYF. This chain joins TRBV9 and TRBJ2-3, with 8 bases matching TRBD1. CDR3 length: 17 amino acids. Germline CDR1 reads SGDLS; CDR2 reads YYNGEE. The junction had 14 bases not matched to a gene; V was cut back by 4 bases and J by 4 bases.

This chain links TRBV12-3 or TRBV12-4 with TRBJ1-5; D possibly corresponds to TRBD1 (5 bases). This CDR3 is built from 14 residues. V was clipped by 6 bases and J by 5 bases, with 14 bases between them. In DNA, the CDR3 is TGTGCCAGCAGGGGCACGGGGGGTGATCAGCCCCAGCATTTT. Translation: CASRGTGGDQPQHF.

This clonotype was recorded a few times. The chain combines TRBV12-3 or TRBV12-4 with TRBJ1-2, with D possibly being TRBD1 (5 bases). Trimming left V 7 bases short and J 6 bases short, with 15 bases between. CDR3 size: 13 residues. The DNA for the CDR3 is TGTGCCAGCAATTTGTTGGGGACGGATGGCTACACCTTC. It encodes CASNLLGTDGYTF.

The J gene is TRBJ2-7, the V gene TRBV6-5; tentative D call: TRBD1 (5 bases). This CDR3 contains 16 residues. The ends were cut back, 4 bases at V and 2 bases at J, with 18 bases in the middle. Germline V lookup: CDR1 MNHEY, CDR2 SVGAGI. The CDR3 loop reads CASSSYLQAAAYEQYF. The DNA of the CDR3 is TGTGCCAGCAGTTCATACCTACAGGCTGCAGCCTACGAGCAGTACTTC.

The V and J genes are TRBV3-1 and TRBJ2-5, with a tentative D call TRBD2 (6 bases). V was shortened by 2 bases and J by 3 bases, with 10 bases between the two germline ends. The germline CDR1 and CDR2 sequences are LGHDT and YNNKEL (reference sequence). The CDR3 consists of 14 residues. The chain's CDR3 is CASSQSGVKETQYF. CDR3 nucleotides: TGTGCCAGCAGCCAATCGGGGGTAAAAGAGACCCAGTACTTC.

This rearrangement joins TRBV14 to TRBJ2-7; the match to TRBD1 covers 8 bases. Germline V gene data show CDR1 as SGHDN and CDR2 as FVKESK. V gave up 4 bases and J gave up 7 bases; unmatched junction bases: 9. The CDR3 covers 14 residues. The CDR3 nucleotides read TGTGCCAGCAGCCCCGGGACAGGCTGGAGGGAGCAGTACTTC. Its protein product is CASSPGTGWREQYF.

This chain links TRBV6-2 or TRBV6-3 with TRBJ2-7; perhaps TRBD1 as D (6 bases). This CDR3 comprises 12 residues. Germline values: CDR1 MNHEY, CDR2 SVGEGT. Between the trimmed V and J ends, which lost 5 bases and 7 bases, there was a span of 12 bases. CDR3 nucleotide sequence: TGTGCCAGCAGTCGGGACATCTTTGAGCAGTACTTC. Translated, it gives CASSRDIFEQYF.

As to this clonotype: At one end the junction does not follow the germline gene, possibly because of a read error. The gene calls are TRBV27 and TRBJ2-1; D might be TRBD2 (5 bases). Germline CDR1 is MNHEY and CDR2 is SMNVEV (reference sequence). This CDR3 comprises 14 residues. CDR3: CASSLARKLNEQFF. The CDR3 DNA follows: TGTGCTAGCAGTTTAGCGAGGAAGCTAAATGAGCAGTTCTTC.

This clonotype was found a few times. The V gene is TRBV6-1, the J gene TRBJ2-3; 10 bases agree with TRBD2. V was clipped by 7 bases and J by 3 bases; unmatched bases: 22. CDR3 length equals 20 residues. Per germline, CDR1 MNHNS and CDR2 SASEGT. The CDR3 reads CASNLPTGRLAGDRTDTQYF. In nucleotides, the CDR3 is TGTGCCAGCAATCTCCCGACAGGGAGGCTAGCGGGAGATCGGACAGATACGCAGTATTTT.

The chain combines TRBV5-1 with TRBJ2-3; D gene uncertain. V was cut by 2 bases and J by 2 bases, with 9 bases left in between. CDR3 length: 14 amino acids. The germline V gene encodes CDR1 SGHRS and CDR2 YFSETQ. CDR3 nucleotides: TGCGCCAGCAGCTTAGCTTTACTCACAGATACGCAGTATTTT. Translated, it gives CASSLALLTDTQYF.

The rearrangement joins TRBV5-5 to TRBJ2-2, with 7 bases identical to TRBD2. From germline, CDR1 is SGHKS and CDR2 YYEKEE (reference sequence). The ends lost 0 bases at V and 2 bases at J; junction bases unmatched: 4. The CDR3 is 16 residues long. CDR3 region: CASSLAGGSNTGELFF. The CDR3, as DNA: TGTGCCAGCAGCTTGGCAGGCGGGAGTAACACCGGGGAGCTGTTTTTT.

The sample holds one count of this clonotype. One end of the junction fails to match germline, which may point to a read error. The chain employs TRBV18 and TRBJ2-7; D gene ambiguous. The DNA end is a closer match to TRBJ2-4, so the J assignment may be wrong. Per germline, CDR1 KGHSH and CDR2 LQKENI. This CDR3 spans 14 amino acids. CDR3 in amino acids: CASSSPDGQNIQYF. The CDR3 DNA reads TGTGCCAGCTCATCACCGGACGGTCAAAACATTCAGTACTTC.

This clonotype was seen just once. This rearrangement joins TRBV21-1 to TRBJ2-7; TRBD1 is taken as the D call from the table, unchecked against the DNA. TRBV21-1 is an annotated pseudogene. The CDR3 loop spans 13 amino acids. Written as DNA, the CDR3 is TGTGCCAGCAGCGAACAGGGATTCTACGAGCAGTACTTC. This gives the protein CASSEQGFYEQYF.

The CDR3 DNA follows: TGTGCCAGCAGTTTGGTTTACCGAGACGAGCAGTACTTC. This sequence encodes CASSLVYRDEQYF. V usage is TRBV27 and J usage is TRBJ2-5; D is undetermined. With the DNA end fitting TRBJ2-7 better, the J assignment may be wrong. The CDR3 contains 13 residues. Germline CDR1 MNHEY, CDR2 SMNVEV (reference sequence).

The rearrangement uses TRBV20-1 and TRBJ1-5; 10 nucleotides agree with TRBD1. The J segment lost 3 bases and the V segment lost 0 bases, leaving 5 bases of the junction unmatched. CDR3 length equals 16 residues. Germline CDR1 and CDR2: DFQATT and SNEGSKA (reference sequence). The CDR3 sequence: CSAREVGTGANQPQHF. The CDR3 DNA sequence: TGCAGTGCTAGAGAGGTTGGGACAGGGGCCAATCAGCCCCAGCATTTT.

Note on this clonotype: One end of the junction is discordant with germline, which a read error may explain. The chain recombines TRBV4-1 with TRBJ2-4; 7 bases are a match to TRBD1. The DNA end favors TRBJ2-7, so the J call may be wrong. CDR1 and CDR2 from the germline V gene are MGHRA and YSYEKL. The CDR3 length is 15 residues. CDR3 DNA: TGCGCCAGCAGTCAAGTGGGACAGACCCATTACGAGCAGTACTTC. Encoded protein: CASSQVGQTHYEQYF.

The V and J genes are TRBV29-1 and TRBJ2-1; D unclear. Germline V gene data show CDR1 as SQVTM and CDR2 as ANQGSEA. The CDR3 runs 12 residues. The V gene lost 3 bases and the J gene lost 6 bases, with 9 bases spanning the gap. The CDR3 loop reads CSVELSFNEQFF. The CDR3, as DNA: TGCAGCGTTGAGCTGAGCTTCAATGAGCAGTTCTTC.